The 18 T cell receptor beta chains given below trace back to one sample, sequenced in a study of T cell responses to AZD1222 COVID-19 vaccine. The repertoire was sequenced with immunoSEQ multiplex PCR; TCRdb's copy has only in-frame clones and lacks some. The table includes tens of thousands of clones, around nine tenths detected once. Sequenced material: peripheral blood, taken on day 0 of AZD1222 vaccination. The origin of the receptors is an adult in good health.

The chain has TRBV27 and TRBJ2-3; no reliable D call. V was pared by 7 bases and J by 1 base, with 15 bases between. The germline V gene has CDR1 MNHEY and CDR2 SMNVEV (reference sequence). The CDR3 extends over 15 amino acids. Written as DNA, the CDR3 is TGTGCCAGCACCCTCGGTCCCCTTGGCACAGATACGCAGTATTTT. This translates into CASTLGPLGTDTQYF.

The rearrangement uses TRBV6-2 or TRBV6-3 and TRBJ1-2; D is uncertain. CDR3 length equals 13 residues. Germline lookup yields CDR1 MNHEY and CDR2 SVGEGT. V shed 4 bases and J shed 2 bases, with 8 bases lying between them. CDR3 bases: TGTGCCAGCAGTTCCTACGGAAACTATGGCTACACCTTC. Translation: CASSSYGNYGYTF.

V and J are TRBV27 and TRBJ2-5; 7 nucleotides align to TRBD2. CDR1 MNHEY and CDR2 SMNVEV come from the germline V gene (reference sequence). There are 15 residues in the CDR3. Trimming took 3 bases from V and 4 from J; bases not matched to a gene: 8. CDR3 protein: CASSFAGVAVETQYF. CDR3 DNA sequence: TGTGCCAGCAGTTTTGCGGGAGTGGCGGTAGAGACCCAGTACTTC.

This chain joins TRBV19 and TRBJ1-1; D not resolved. Trimming removed 1 base from V and 8 bases from J, with 14 bases in between. Germline values: CDR1 LNHDA, CDR2 SQIVND (reference sequence). CDR3 length: 14 residues. As DNA, the CDR3 is TGTGCCAGTAGTATAGGCGGGAAAATTAACGAAGCTTTCTTT. Its translation: CASSIGGKINEAFF.

The J gene is TRBJ2-7, the V gene TRBV13; TRBD2 might be the D (5 bases). Trimming removed 3 bases from V and 5 bases from J, with 17 bases in between. Per germline, CDR1 PRHDT and CDR2 FYEKMQ (reference sequence). The CDR3 is made up of 15 amino acids. The CDR3 region is CASSLFLLGINEQYF. CDR3 bases: TGTGCCAGCAGCTTGTTTCTACTAGGAATTAACGAGCAGTACTTC.

The chain uses TRBV25-1 and TRBJ2-7; the D call may be TRBD1 or TRBD2 (6 bases each). This CDR3 is built from 14 residues. Between the trimmed V and J ends, which lost 7 bases and 0 bases, there was a span of 13 bases. The V gene's germline CDR1 is MGHDK and CDR2 SYGVNS. CDR3 region: CASKKGGPSYEQYF. The CDR3 DNA reads TGTGCCAGCAAGAAAGGGGGGCCCTCCTACGAGCAGTACTTC.

The chain employs TRBV25-1 and TRBJ1-6, with a tentative D call TRBD1 (5 bases). The CDR3 is 15 residues long. The V end lost 5 bases, the J end lost 9 bases, and 17 bases lay between the germline ends. Germline CDR1 reads MGHDK; CDR2 reads SYGVNS. DNA for the CDR3: TGTGCCAGCAGTACCACCGGCGTCGGGGGTTCACCCCTCCACTTT. Encoded protein: CASSTTGVGGSPLHF. The full variable domain, in which reference TRBV25-1 and TRBJ1-6 provide the parts outside the CDR3, is EADIYQTPRYLVIGTGKKITLECSQTMGHDKMYWYQQDPGMELHLIHYSYGVNSTEKGDLSSESTVSRIRTEHFPLTLESARPSHTSQYLCASSTTGVGGSPLHFGNGTRLTVT.

The chain couples TRBV7-6 to TRBJ1-2; 12 nucleotides line up with TRBD1. V dropped 3 bases and J dropped 7; count of bases not matched to a gene: 6. The CDR3 spans 15 residues. Germline CDR1 and CDR2: SGHVS and FNYEAQ. As DNA, the CDR3 is TGTGCCAGCAGCTTTCCCGGGACAGGGGGCTCTGGCTACACCTTC. It encodes CASSFPGTGGSGYTF.

The genes are TRBV29-1 and TRBJ1-4; D gene ambiguous. From germline, CDR1 is SQVTM and CDR2 ANQGSEA. With 4 bases removed from V and 5 bases from J, the gap between germline ends came to 14 bases. The length of the CDR3 is 14 residues. The CDR3 region is CSVGVAGPNEKLFF. The CDR3 coding sequence is TGCAGCGTTGGTGTGGCAGGACCCAATGAAAAACTGTTTTTT.

A few counts support this clone. The chain links TRBV6-5 to TRBJ1-1; TRBD1 might be the D (6 bases). V lost 4 bases and J lost 7, with 13 bases in between. Germline CDR1 MNHEY, CDR2 SVGAGI. The CDR3 is 13 amino acids. The DNA of the CDR3 is TGTGCCAGCAGTTTACGGACAGAGAGTGAAGCTTTCTTT. Protein: CASSLRTESEAFF.

The chain is built from TRBV5-5 and TRBJ1-4; 8 nucleotides align to TRBD1. The CDR3 has 15 amino acids. Germline V lookup: CDR1 SGHKS, CDR2 YYEKEE (reference sequence). Trimming at V came to 4 bases and at J to 4 bases, leaving 6 bases not matched to a gene. The CDR3 DNA follows: TGTGCCAGCAGCGGCGGACAGGGCTTTAATGAAAAACTGTTTTTT. This encodes CASSGGQGFNEKLFF.

This chain connects TRBV9 to TRBJ2-5, with 10 bases identical to TRBD2. Germline V gene lookup returns CDR1 SGDLS and CDR2 YYNGEE. This CDR3 contains 16 residues. The ends lost 5 bases at V and 3 bases at J; junction bases unmatched: 10. CDR3 amino acids: CASSVYSLAGEETQYF. As DNA, the CDR3 is TGTGCCAGCAGTGTGTACTCTCTAGCGGGGGAAGAGACCCAGTACTTC.

The J gene is TRBJ1-5, the V gene TRBV7-2, with D perhaps TRBD1 (5 bases). There are 14 residues in the CDR3. Germline-derived CDR1 and CDR2 are SGHTA and FQGNSA. Trimming pared 5 bases from V and 2 bases from J, leaving 10 bases between. CDR3 DNA: TGTGCCAGCAGCGTACAGGAGGGCAATCAGCCCCAGCATTTT. Residues: CASSVQEGNQPQHF.

The chain joins TRBV27 to TRBJ1-5, with TRBD1 as a possible D gene (5 bases). The length of the CDR3 is 15 residues. Germline loops: CDR1 MNHEY, CDR2 SMNVEV (reference sequence). V lost 4 bases, J lost 3 bases, and 13 bases lay in between. As DNA, the CDR3 is TGTGCCAGCAGTTCCGAGGGGCGACTCAATCAGCCCCAGCATTTT. Its protein product is CASSSEGRLNQPQHF.

The V and J genes are TRBV6-5 and TRBJ2-3; a possible D gene is TRBD1 (6 bases). Deletions cut 5 bases from V and 0 bases from J, with 12 bases between. This CDR3 has 15 amino acids. Germline-derived CDR1 and CDR2 are MNHEY and SVGAGI. In DNA form, the CDR3 reads TGTGCCAGCAGTCAACTAGGGGGTAGCACAGATACGCAGTATTTT. It is translated as CASSQLGGSTDTQYF.

The J gene is TRBJ1-5, the V gene TRBV7-2; 7 bases agree with TRBD1. Germline CDR1 and CDR2: SGHTA and FQGNSA. CDR3 length equals 15 residues. Trimming removed 1 base from V and 2 bases from J; junction bases left unmatched: 2. This chain's CDR3 is CASSLVGTGNQPQHF. The CDR3 coding sequence is TGTGCCAGCAGCTTAGTCGGGACAGGCAATCAGCCCCAGCATTTT.

The genes are TRBV5-1 and TRBJ2-3, with TRBD2 matching 9 bases. J gave up 4 bases and V 6 bases, and 12 bases lay outside the gene matches. This CDR3 is built from 16 residues. Germline CDR1 SGHRS, CDR2 YFSETQ. Written as DNA, the CDR3 is TGCGCCAGCACTCCGGGGGGTAGCGGGAGCGCAGATACGCAGTATTTT. Amino acids: CASTPGGSGSADTQYF. Looking up the rest from reference TRBV5-1 and TRBJ2-3 gives the full variable domain: KAGVTQTPRYLIKTRGQQVTLSCSPISGHRSVSWYQQTPGQGLQFLFEYFSETQRNKGNFPGRFSGRQFSNSRSEMNVSTLELGDSALYLCASTPGGSGSADTQYFGPGTRLTVL.

The chain recombines TRBV28 with TRBJ2-7, with 7 bases identical to TRBD2. From germline, CDR1 is MDHEN and CDR2 SYDVKM. V lost 11 bases, J lost 4 bases, and 11 bases stayed unmatched. The CDR3 has 13 amino acids. This CDR3 reads CAGGGLTWYEQYF. In nucleotides, the CDR3 is TGTGCCGGGGGGGGACTGACTTGGTACGAGCAGTACTTC. The whole variable domain, filled in from reference TRBV28 and TRBJ2-7, reads DVKVTQSSRYLVKRTGEKVFLECVQDMDHENMFWYRQDPGLGLRLIYFSYDVKMKEKGDIPEGYSVSREKKERFSLILESASTNQTSMYLCAGGGLTWYEQYFGPGTRLTVT.